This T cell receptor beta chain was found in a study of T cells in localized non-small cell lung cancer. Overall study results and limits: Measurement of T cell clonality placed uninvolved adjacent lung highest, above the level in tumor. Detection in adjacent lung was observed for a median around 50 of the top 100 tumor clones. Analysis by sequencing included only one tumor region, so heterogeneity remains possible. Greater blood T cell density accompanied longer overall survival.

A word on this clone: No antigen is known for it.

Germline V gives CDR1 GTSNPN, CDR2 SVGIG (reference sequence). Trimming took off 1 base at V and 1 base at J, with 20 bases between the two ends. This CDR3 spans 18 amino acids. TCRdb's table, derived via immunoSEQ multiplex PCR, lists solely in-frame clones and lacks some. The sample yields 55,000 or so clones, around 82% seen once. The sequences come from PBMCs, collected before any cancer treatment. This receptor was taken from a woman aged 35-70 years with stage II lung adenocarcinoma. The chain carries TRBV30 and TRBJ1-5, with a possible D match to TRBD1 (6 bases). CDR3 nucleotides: TGTGCCTGGAGTGCGGGGACATGGGGCGTCCTCAGCAATCAGCCCCAGCATTTT. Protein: CAWSAGTWGVLSNQPQHF. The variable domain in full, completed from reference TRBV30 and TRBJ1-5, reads SQTIHQWPATLVQPVGSPLSLECTVEGTSNPNLYWYRQAAGRGLQLLFYSVGIGQISSEVPQNLSASRPQDRQFILSSKKLLLSDSGFYLCAWSAGTWGVLSNQPQHFGDGTRLSIL.